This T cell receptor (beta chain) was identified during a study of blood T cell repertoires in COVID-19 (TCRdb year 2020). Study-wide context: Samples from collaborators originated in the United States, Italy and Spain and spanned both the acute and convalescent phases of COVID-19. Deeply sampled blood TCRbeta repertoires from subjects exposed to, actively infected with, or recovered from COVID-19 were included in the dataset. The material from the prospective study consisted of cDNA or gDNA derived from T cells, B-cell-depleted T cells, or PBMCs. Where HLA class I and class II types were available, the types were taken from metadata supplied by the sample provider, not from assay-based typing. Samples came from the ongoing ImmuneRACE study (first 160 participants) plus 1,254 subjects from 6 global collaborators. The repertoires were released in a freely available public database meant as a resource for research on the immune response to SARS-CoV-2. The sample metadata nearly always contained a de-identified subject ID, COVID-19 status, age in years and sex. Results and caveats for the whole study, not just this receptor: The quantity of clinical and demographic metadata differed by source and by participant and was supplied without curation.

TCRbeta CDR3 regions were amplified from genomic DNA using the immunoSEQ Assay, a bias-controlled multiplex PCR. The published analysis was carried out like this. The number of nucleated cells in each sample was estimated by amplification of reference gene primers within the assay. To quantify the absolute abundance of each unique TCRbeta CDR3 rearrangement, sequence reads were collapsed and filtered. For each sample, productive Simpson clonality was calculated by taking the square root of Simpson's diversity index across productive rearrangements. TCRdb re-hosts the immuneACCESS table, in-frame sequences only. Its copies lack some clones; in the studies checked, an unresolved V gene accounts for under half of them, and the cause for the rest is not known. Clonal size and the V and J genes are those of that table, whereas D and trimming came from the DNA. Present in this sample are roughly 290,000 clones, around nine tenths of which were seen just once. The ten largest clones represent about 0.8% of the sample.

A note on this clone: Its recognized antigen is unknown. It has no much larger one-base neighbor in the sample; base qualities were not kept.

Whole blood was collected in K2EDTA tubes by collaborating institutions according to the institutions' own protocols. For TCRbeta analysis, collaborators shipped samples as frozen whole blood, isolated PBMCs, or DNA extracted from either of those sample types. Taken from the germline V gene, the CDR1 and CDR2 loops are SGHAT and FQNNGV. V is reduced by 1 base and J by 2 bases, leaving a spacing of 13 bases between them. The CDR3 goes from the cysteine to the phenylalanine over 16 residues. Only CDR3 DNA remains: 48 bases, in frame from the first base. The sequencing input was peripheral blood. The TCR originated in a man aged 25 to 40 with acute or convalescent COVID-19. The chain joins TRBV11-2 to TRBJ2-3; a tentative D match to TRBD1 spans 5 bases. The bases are TGTGCCAGCAGCTTAGTGCCAGGGAAGGTCACAGATACGCAGTATTTT. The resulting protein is CASSLVPGKVTDTQYF.